Listed below are T cell receptor beta chains from one sample, sequenced in a study of T cells in Graves' hyperthyroidism and ophthalmopathy. TCRdb itself ran the multiplex PCR reads through MiXCR, one entry per CDR3 protein. The sample carries about 130,000 distinct CDR3 sequences, about 20% recorded once. Source material: blood. The receptors were gathered from a woman aged 45-59 years with Graves' hyperthyroidism that later progressed to Graves' ophthalmopathy. CDR3s include the opening cysteine and the closing phenylalanine or tryptophan. The order of the fields is V gene, D gene, J gene, clone size, CDR3 protein, CDR3 DNA. The D gene is left open where the match is weak. Only some rows state a clone size, as once, few, many or a class for expanded clones.

>TRBV7-8|TRBD2|TRBJ2-1|-
CASSWRTSGSGEQFF
TGTGCCAGCAGCTGGAGGACTAGCGGGAGTGGTGAGCAGTTCTTC
>TRBV28|-|TRBJ2-2|once
CASSFIGGSAVAGELFF
TGTGCCAGCAGTTTTATTGGAGGTAGCGCAGTGGCCGGGGAGCTGTTTTTT
>TRBV5-1|TRBD1|TRBJ1-1|many
CASSRGTGGRGHEAFF
TGCGCCAGCAGCCGCGGGACAGGAGGAAGGGGCCATGAAGCTTTCTTT
>TRBV7-3|TRBD2|TRBJ2-7|-
CASSSPGLAGVAAEQYF
TGTGCCAGCAGCTCGCCGGGACTAGCGGGAGTAGCGGCCGAGCAGTACTTC
>TRBV28|-|TRBJ2-7|few
CANSPGQTVPYEQYF
TGTGCCAACAGTCCTGGACAAACGGTGCCCTACGAGCAGTACTTC
>TRBV12-3/TRBV12-4|-|TRBJ2-2|-
CASSIGYTGELFF
TGTGCCAGCAGTATAGGGTACACCGGGGAGCTGTTTTTT
>TRBV5-1|TRBD1|TRBJ2-1|many
CASSFPGQTVNEQFF
TGCGCCAGCAGCTTTCCGGGACAGACCGTTAATGAGCAGTTCTTC
>TRBV11-2|-|TRBJ2-1|-
CASSPRPNEQFF
TGTGCCAGCAGCCCCCGTCCAAATGAGCAGTTCTTC
>TRBV12-3/TRBV12-4|-|TRBJ2-7|many
CASSFGGYEQYF
TGTGCCAGCAGTTTCGGGGGCTACGAGCAGTACTTC
>TRBV15|-|TRBJ2-7|many
CATSRQDGASYEQYF
TGTGCCACCAGCAGACAGGACGGAGCGTCTTACGAGCAGTACTTC
>TRBV10-3|TRBD1|TRBJ2-7|many
CAISTLRQGTYEQYF
TGTGCCATCAGCACTCTAAGACAGGGGACCTACGAGCAGTACTTC
>TRBV18|-|TRBJ2-3|-
CASSPVGADTQYF
TGTGCCAGCTCACCTGTAGGGGCAGATACGCAGTATTTT
>TRBV20-1|-|TRBJ2-1|many
CSVSQGPREQFF
TGCAGTGTATCCCAGGGTCCTCGGGAGCAGTTCTTC
>TRBV20-1|-|TRBJ1-1|many
CSASRKNTEAFF
TGCAGTGCTAGTCGTAAAAACACTGAAGCTTTCTTT
>TRBV6-1|-|TRBJ2-6|few
CASRARGSGANVLTF
TGTGCCAGCAGGGCACGGGGCTCTGGGGCCAACGTCCTGACTTTC
>TRBV28|-|TRBJ2-7|many
CASSLYYEQYF
TGTGCCAGCAGTTTATACTACGAGCAGTACTTC
>TRBV28|-|TRBJ1-2|many
CASSPGNPGTRYGYTF
TGTGCCAGCAGCCCCGGTAACCCCGGGACAAGATATGGCTACACCTTC
>TRBV20-1|TRBD2|TRBJ2-7|many
CSARALAGRSSYEQYF
TGCAGTGCTAGAGCCCTAGCGGGACGTAGCTCCTACGAGCAGTACTTC